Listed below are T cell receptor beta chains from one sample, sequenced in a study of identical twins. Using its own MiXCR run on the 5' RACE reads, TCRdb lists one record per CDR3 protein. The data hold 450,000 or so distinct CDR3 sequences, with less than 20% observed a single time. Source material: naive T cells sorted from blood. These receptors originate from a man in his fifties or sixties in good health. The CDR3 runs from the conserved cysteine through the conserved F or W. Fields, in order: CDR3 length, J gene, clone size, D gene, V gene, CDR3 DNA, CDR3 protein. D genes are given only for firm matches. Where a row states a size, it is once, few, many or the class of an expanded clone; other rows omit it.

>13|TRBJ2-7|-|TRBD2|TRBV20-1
TGCAGTGCCCCGACTAGCGGGGGTTACGAGCAGTACTTC
CSAPTSGGYEQYF
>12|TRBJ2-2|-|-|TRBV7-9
TGTGCCAGCAGCTTTTCGCCCCGGGAGCTGTTTTTT
CASSFSPRELFF
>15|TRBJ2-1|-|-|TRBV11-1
TGTGCCAGCAGCTTTCTGACGGGAATCCAAGGTGAGCAGTTCTTC
CASSFLTGIQGEQFF
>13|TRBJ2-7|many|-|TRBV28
TGTGCCAGCAGTTTAGGAGGGGTATACGAGCAGTACTTC
CASSLGGVYEQYF
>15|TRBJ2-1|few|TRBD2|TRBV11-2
TGTGCCAGCAGCTTCTTTGGACCGGGGGGCAATGAGCAGTTCTTC
CASSFFGPGGNEQFF
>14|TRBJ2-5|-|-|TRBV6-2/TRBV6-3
TGTGCCAGCAGCACCGGGACTCTGAGAGAGGCCCAGTACTTC
CASSTGTLREAQYF
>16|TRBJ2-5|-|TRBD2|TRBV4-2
TGTGCCAGCAGCCAAGAGCCCCTAGCGGGCCAAGAGACCCAGTACTTC
CASSQEPLAGQETQYF
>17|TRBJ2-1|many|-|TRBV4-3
TGCGCCAGCAGCCAAGATCGGAGTAGCGGAAACTACAATGAGCAGTTCTTC
CASSQDRSSGNYNEQFF
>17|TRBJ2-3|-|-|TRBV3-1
TGTGCCAGCAGCCAAGGGGTCCCTGGAGTCGGCACAGATACGCAGTATTTT
CASSQGVPGVGTDTQYF
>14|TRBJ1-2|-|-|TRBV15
TGTGCCACCAGCAGAGGCCAGATAAACTATGGCTACACCTTC
CATSRGQINYGYTF
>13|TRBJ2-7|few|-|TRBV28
TGTACCTCCAGGGGAACGGCCACCTACGAGCAGTACTTC
CTSRGTATYEQYF
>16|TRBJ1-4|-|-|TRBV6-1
TGTGCCAGCAGCTTTGGGCCCAAAGGGACTAATGAAAAACTGTTTTTT
CASSFGPKGTNEKLFF
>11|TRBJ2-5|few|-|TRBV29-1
TGCAGCGTTGGGGTCCAAGAGACCCAGTACTTC
CSVGVQETQYF
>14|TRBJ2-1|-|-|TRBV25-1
TGTGCCAGCAGTGAATTTGGTACTGGCAATGAGCAGTTCTTC
CASSEFGTGNEQFF
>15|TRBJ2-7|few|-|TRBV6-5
TGTGCCAGCAGTTACCTACAGGAACTAACCTACGAGCAGTACTTC
CASSYLQELTYEQYF
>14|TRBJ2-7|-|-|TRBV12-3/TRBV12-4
TGTGCCAGCAGTTCCGGTGGGGGCGCAGACGAGCAGTACTTC
CASSSGGGADEQYF
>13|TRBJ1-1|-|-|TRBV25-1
TGTGCCAGCAGTCTATCAGGGATCACTGAAGCTTTCTTT
CASSLSGITEAFF